This T cell receptor beta chain was found in a study of a mutant IDH1 vaccine in newly diagnosed glioma. Whole-study context: Administration of eight vaccinations to patients took place in weeks 1, 3, 5, 7, 11, 15, 19, 23. With temozolomide cycles, or 4-6 weeks after radiotherapy alone, vaccination was started.

This clone turned up a few times. No antigen is known for it. Broader study findings: Among all patients, vaccine-induced immune responses occurred in 80% to 95%.

Described time point: week 5, during vaccination. The investigators gave 300 ug of mutant IDH1 20-mer peptide in each vaccine dose, together with topical imiquimod. Those who donated had recent WHO grade 3 or 4 IDH1-mutant, ATRX-lost astrocytomas. Here immunoSEQ multiplex PCR was the method, and the copy in TCRdb shows in-frame clones only, minus some. The sample includes roughly 30,000 clones, roughly 87% of them seen just once. This receptor was obtained from a woman aged 40 to 50 with glioma. Some clones in this sample may be carry-over from other donors' samples. The sample consisted of peripheral blood mononuclear cells (PBMCs), taken from a glioma patient whose treatment included an IDH1 peptide vaccine.

In DNA form, the CDR3 reads TGTGCCAGCAGTTTTGGCGGCTACTATAGCAATCAGCCCCAGCATTTT. This encodes CASSFGGYYSNQPQHF. This chain uses TRBV28 with TRBJ1-5, with D uncertain. The CDR3 is 16 amino acids. V gave up 3 bases and J gave up 0 bases, with 12 bases separating them. Germline CDR1 and CDR2: MDHEN and SYDVKM.